This T cell receptor (beta chain) was observed in a study of blood T cell repertoires in COVID-19. Germline V lookup: CDR1 MNHEY, CDR2 SVGAGI. This CDR3 contains 15 residues. V shed 0 bases, J shed 3 bases, and the junction held 1 base outside the gene matches. Sequencing used immunoSEQ multiplex PCR; TCRdb keeps in-frame clones, though not all of them. The data contain 350,000 or so clones, roughly 89% of them singletons. The clonotype originates from a woman aged 55-70 years with COVID-19, enrolled during active disease. The chain couples TRBV6-5 to TRBJ1-2; TRBD1 matches 10 bases. The sequenced sample was peripheral blood. In nucleotides, the CDR3 is TGTGCCAGCAGTTACTCTGGGACAGGGGACTATGGCTACACCTTC. It is translated as CASSYSGTGDYGYTF.